This entry lists 15 T cell receptor beta chains sequenced from one sample in a study of blood T cell repertoires in COVID-19. Assay: immunoSEQ multiplex PCR; the TCRdb copy retains only in-frame clones and omits some. The table includes around 170,000 clones, more than 70% detected once. Source material: peripheral blood. All receptors derive from a woman in her twenties or thirties with acute or convalescent COVID-19.

The chain combines TRBV11-3 with TRBJ2-4; TRBD2 might be the D (5 bases). The length of the CDR3 is 14 residues. The V and J ends lost 1 base and 6 bases respectively, with 10 bases between them. Germline CDR1 SGHNT, CDR2 YENEEA. DNA of the CDR3: TGTGCCAGCAGCTTAGGGCTAGCAGCAAACATTCAGTACTTC. This gives the protein CASSLGLAANIQYF.

The V and J genes are TRBV7-9 and TRBJ2-7; TRBD1 aligns across 7 bases. CDR3 length: 9 amino acids. From germline, CDR1 is SEHNR and CDR2 FQNEAQ (reference sequence). The junction had 0 bases not matched to a gene; V was cut back by 9 bases and J by 7 bases. CDR3 loop: CARGQEQYF. As DNA, the CDR3 is TGTGCCAGGGGACAGGAGCAGTACTTC.

The chain carries TRBV3-1 (or the pseudogene TRBV3-2) and TRBJ1-2; a possible D gene is TRBD1 (6 bases). The germline V and J ends were trimmed by 2 bases and 11 bases, with 12 bases remaining between them. The CDR3 sequence is 12 residues long. CDR1 LGHDT and CDR2 YNNKEL come from the germline V gene (reference sequence). CDR3 loop: CASSQWGLTYTF. CDR3 bases: TGTGCCAGCAGCCAATGGGGGCTAACATACACCTTC.

The chain employs TRBV5-4 and TRBJ1-1, with D perhaps matching TRBD1 (5 bases). The CDR3 is 14 amino acids. Trimming took off 0 bases at V and 5 bases at J, with 11 bases between the two ends. Germline V gene data show CDR1 as SGHNT and CDR2 as YYREEE (reference sequence). For the CDR3, the DNA is TGTGCCAGCAGCTTGGCGGGGGGGGAGACTGAAGCTTTCTTT. Encoded protein: CASSLAGGETEAFF.

This sequence joins TRBV21-1 and TRBJ2-7; the table's D call, TRBD1, has no DNA check behind it. TRBV21-1 represents a pseudogene. CDR3 length: 14 amino acids. CDR3 nucleotide sequence: TGTGCCAGTCTGGGGGACAGGGGGACTCACGAGCAGTACTTC. This translates into CASLGDRGTHEQYF.

The CDR3 DNA reads as TGTGCCAGCAGCTTGGTCGGGGAGAACATTCAGTACTTC. Translated: CASSLVGENIQYF. The J gene is TRBJ2-4, the V gene TRBV5-6; possible D gene TRBD2, 5 bases. The CDR3 loop spans 13 amino acids. Germline V gene sequence: CDR1 SGHDT, CDR2 YYEEEE. V gave up 0 bases and J gave up 7 bases, with 8 bases separating them.

The chain carries TRBV2 and TRBJ2-3; 7 bases agree with TRBD1. The germline V gene has CDR1 SNHLY and CDR2 FYNNEI. Germline trimming cut 6 bases from V and 10 bases from J; bases unmatched to any gene: 7. The CDR3 length is 12 residues. DNA for the CDR3: TGTGCCAGCAGCGGACAGGTTGGGGCGCAGTATTTT. Protein product: CASSGQVGAQYF.

The rearrangement links TRBV28 to TRBJ1-4, with 7 nucleotides matching TRBD1. This CDR3 region has 12 residues. Germline V gives CDR1 MDHEN, CDR2 SYDVKM. V was clipped by 9 bases and J by 8 bases; unmatched bases: 6. The CDR3 region is CASRGREEKLFF. The CDR3 nucleotides are TGTGCCAGTAGGGGGCGCGAGGAAAAACTGTTTTTT.

The chain recombines TRBV12-3 or TRBV12-4 with TRBJ2-5; perhaps TRBD1 as D (6 bases). The CDR3 has 13 amino acids. The V and J ends lost 8 bases and 4 bases respectively, with 14 bases between them. CDR3 nucleotide sequence: TGTGCCAGCCTTCTCGCAGGGGCAGAGACCCAGTACTTC. Translation: CASLLAGAETQYF.

This clone occurred a few times. CDR3 protein: CAISDITSGSTTGELFF. CDR3 DNA: TGTGCCATCAGTGACATCACTAGCGGGAGTACCACCGGGGAGCTGTTTTTT. V gene TRBV10-3 combines with J gene TRBJ2-2; 11 bases align to TRBD2. The V gene's germline CDR1 is ENHRY and CDR2 SYGVKD. This CDR3 is built from 17 residues. The V and J ends lost 3 bases and 4 bases, in that order; junction bases with no gene match: 7.

CDR3 DNA: TGCGCCAGCACGACCGGGACTAGCGGGAGAGGAGAGCAGTTCTTC. This gives the protein CASTTGTSGRGEQFF. The chain is built from TRBV5-1 and TRBJ2-1; 14 positions match TRBD2. This CDR3 spans 15 amino acids. V gave up 6 bases and J gave up 10 bases; unmatched junction bases: 9. Per the germline V gene, CDR1 is SGHRS and CDR2 is YFSETQ.

CDR3 in DNA: TGTGCCAGCTCACCAATGACTAGAACAACCTCCTACGAGCAGTACTTC. This translates into CASSPMTRTTSYEQYF. The genes are TRBV18 and TRBJ2-7, with D possibly TRBD2 on 6 matching bases. Germline V gene data show CDR1 as KGHSH and CDR2 as LQKENI. The CDR3 totals 16 residues. V shed 2 bases and J shed 0 bases, with 14 bases lying between them.

This clone was recorded a few times. The V gene is TRBV6-5, the J gene TRBJ1-2, with 8 bases aligning to TRBD1. The CDR3 has 12 amino acids. V trimming: 11 bases; J trimming: 6 bases; junction bases outside the gene matches: 8. Germline lookup yields CDR1 MNHEY and CDR2 SVGAGI. The CDR3, as DNA: TGTGCCTCCTCGGACAGGGTCGATGGCTACACCTTC. This gives the protein CASSDRVDGYTF.

The V gene is TRBV24-1, the J gene TRBJ1-1, with TRBD1 matching over 9 bases. Germline CDR1 reads KGHDR; CDR2 reads SFDVKD. The CDR3 covers 13 residues. With V trimmed by 7 bases and J by 5 bases, 4 bases remained unmatched. The CDR3 region has the DNA TGTGCCACCAGGGGGACAGGGATGACTGAAGCTTTCTTT. Its protein is CATRGTGMTEAFF.

The rearrangement uses TRBV5-1 and TRBJ2-5, with a tentative D call TRBD2 (6 bases). The CDR3 spans 15 residues. V was shortened by 1 base and J by 2 bases, with 12 bases between the two germline ends. The germline CDR1 and CDR2 sequences are SGHRS and YFSETQ. The CDR3 reads CASSLFGTRQETQYF. DNA of the CDR3: TGCGCCAGCAGCTTGTTCGGGACTCGGCAAGAGACCCAGTACTTC. Supplemented by reference TRBV5-1 and TRBJ2-5, the full variable domain reads KAGVTQTPRYLIKTRGQQVTLSCSPISGHRSVSWYQQTPGQGLQFLFEYFSETQRNKGNFPGRFSGRQFSNSRSEMNVSTLELGDSALYLCASSLFGTRQETQYFGPGTRLLVL.